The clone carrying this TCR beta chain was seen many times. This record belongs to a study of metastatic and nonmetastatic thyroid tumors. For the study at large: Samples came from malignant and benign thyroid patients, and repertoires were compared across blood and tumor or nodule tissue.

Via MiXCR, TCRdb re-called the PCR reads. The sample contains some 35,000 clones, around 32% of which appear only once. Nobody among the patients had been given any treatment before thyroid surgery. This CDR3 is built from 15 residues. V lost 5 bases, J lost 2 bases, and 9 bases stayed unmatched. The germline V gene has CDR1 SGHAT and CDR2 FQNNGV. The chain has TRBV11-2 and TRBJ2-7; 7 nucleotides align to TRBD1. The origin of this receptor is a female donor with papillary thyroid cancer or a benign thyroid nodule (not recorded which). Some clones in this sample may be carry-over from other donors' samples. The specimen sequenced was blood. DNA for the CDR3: TGTGCCAGCAGCCTTATAACCAGGGGGACCTACGAGCAGTACTTC. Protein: CASSLITRGTYEQYF.